These 3 T cell receptor beta chains were all obtained from the same sample, sequenced in a study of response to subunit inactivated influenza vaccine. TCRdb re-called the RT-PCR reads through MiXCR, storing one row per CDR3 protein. The table includes more than 400,000 distinct CDR3 sequences, approximately 6.9% detected once. This sample comprised PBMCs from blood, obtained less than 25 months after vaccination. All receptors derive from a man aged 50-75 years who received an inactivated influenza vaccine.

This clonotype was found many times. The chain recombines TRBV29-1 with TRBJ2-3; 12 positions agree with TRBD2. The CDR3 has 16 residues. Germline V gene data show CDR1 as SQVTM and CDR2 as ANQGSEA. The ends lost 5 bases at V and 2 bases at J; junction bases unmatched: 8. This chain's CDR3 is CSVTLGLAGNTDTQYF. For the CDR3, the DNA is TGCAGCGTTACACTTGGACTAGCGGGAAACACAGATACGCAGTATTTT.

This clonotype occurred many times. The chain has TRBV7-2 and TRBJ1-2; TRBD1 matches 7 bases. Trimming at V came to 4 bases and at J to 4 bases, leaving 12 bases not matched to a gene. This CDR3 has 16 residues. Per germline, CDR1 SGHTA and CDR2 FQGNSA. The CDR3 reads CASSSLGGAPGYGYTF. In DNA form, the CDR3 reads TGTGCCAGCAGCTCCCTAGGGGGCGCTCCGGGCTATGGCTACACCTTC.

This clonotype showed up many times. This rearrangement joins TRBV28 to TRBJ2-7; D is unclear. Per germline, CDR1 MDHEN and CDR2 SYDVKM. CDR3 length equals 14 residues. Trimming removed 4 bases at V and 4 bases at J, with 14 bases between. The DNA of the CDR3 is TGTGCCAGCAGTTCGCCCAGAAAAGATTACGAGCAGTACTTC. This sequence encodes CASSSPRKDYEQYF. The whole variable domain, filled in from reference TRBV28 and TRBJ2-7, reads DVKVTQSSRYLVKRTGEKVFLECVQDMDHENMFWYRQDPGLGLRLIYFSYDVKMKEKGDIPEGYSVSREKKERFSLILESASTNQTSMYLCASSSPRKDYEQYFGPGTRLTVT.